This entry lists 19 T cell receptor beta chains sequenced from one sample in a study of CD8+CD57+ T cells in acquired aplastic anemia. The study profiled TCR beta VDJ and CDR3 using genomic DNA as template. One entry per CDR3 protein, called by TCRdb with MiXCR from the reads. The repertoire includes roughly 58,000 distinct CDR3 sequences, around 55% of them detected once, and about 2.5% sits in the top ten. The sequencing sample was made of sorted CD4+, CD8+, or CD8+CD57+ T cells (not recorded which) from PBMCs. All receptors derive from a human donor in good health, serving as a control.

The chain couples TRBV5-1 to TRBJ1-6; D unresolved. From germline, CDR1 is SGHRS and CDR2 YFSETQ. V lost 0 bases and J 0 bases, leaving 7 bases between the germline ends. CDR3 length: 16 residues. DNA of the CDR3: TGCGCCAGCAGCTTGGGTGGTAGCTCCTATAATTCACCCCTCCACTTT. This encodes CASSLGGSSYNSPLHF.

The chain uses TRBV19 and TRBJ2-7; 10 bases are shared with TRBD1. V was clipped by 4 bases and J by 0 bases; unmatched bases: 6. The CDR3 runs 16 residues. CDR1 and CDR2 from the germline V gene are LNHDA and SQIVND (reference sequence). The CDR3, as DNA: TGTGCCAGTAGTACCAAAGGACAGGGGGACTCCTACGAGCAGTACTTC. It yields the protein CASSTKGQGDSYEQYF.

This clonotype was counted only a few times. CDR3: CASTAISYEQYF. The CDR3 coding sequence is TGTGCCAGCACGGCTATAAGCTACGAGCAGTACTTC. The chain is built from TRBV2 and TRBJ2-7; D ambiguous. Germline assignment: CDR1 SNHLY and CDR2 FYNNEI. This CDR3 spans 12 amino acids. The germline V and J ends were trimmed by 7 bases and 3 bases, with 10 bases remaining between them.

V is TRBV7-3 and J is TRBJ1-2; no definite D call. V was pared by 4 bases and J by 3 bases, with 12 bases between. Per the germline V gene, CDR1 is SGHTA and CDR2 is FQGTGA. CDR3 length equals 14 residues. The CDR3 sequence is CASSSPTSDYGYTF. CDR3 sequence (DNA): TGTGCCAGCAGCTCACCGACATCGGACTATGGCTACACCTTC. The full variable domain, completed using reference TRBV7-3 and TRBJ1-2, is GAGVSQTPSNKVTEKGKYVELRCDPISGHTALYWYRQSLGQGPEFLIYFQGTGAADDSGLPNDRFFAVRPEGSVSTLKIQRTERGDSAVYLCASSSPTSDYGYTFGSGTRLTVV.

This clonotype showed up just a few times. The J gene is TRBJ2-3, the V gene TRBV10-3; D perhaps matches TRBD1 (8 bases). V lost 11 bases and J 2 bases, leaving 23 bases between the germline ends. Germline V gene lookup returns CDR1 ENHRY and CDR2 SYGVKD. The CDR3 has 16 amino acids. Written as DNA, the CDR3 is TGTGCCTACCTGGGGAGGGACAGGTCTTACACAGATACGCAGTATTTT. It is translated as CAYLGRDRSYTDTQYF.

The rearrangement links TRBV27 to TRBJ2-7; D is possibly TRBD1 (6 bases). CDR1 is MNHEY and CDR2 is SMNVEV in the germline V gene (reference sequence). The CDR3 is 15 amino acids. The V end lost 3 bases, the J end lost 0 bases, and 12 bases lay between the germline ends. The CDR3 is CASSFRGHNSYEQYF. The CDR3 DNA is TGTGCCAGCAGTTTCAGGGGACACAACTCCTACGAGCAGTACTTC.

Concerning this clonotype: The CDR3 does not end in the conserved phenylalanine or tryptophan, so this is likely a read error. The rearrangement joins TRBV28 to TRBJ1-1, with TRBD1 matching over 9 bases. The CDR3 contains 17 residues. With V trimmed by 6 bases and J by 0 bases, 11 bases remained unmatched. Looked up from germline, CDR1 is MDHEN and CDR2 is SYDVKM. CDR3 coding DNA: TGTGCCAGCAGCCGAACAGGGACAGGGATCATGAACACTGAAGCTTTCCTT. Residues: CASSRTGTGIMNTEAFL.

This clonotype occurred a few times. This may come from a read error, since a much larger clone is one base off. The CDR3 region is CASSQDRASGRQLF. For the CDR3, the DNA is TGTGCCAGCAGCCAAGATCGGGCTAGCGGGAGGCAGCTCTTC. V and J are TRBV14 and TRBJ2-1; 11 nucleotides line up with TRBD2. The CDR3 has 14 amino acids. Germline V gene data show CDR1 as SGHDN and CDR2 as FVKESK.

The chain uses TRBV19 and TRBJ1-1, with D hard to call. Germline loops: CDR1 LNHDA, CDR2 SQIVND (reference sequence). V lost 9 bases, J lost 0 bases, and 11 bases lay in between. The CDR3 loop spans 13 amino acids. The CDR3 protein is CASKDPVNTEAFF. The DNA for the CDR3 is TGTGCCAGCAAAGATCCAGTGAACACTGAAGCTTTCTTT.

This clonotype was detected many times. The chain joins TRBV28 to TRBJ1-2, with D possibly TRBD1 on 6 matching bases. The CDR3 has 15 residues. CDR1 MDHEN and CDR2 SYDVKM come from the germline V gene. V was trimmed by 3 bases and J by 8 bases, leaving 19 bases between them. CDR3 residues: CASSFWGAWAWGYTF. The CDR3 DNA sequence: TGTGCCAGCAGTTTCTGGGGGGCGTGGGCCTGGGGCTACACCTTC.

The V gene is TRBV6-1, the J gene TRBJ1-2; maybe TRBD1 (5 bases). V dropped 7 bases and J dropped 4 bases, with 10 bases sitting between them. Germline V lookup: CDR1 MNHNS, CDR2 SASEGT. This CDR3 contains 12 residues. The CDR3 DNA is TGTGCCAGCAAGACAGCTAGCTATGGCTACACCTTC. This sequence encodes CASKTASYGYTF.

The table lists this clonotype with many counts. CDR3 protein: CASSSIGFRARGTEAFF. CDR3 in DNA: TGTGCCAGCAGTTCAATCGGCTTCAGGGCAAGAGGTACTGAAGCTTTCTTT. V gene TRBV6-2 or TRBV6-3 combines with J gene TRBJ1-1; D possibly corresponds to TRBD1 (5 bases). The germline gives CDR1 MNHEY, CDR2 SVGEGT. V was cut by 4 bases and J by 5 bases, with 23 bases left in between. CDR3 length: 17 amino acids.

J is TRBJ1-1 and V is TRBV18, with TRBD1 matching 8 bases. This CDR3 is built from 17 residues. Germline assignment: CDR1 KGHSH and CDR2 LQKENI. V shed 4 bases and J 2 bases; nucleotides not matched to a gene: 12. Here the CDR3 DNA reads TGTGCCAGCTCACGGACAGGGCCGACGAGGGGAAACACTGAAGCTTTCTTT. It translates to CASSRTGPTRGNTEAFF.

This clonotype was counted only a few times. The CDR3 DNA sequence: TGTGCCAGCAACCGGGACTACTCCTACGAGCAGTACTTC. This translates into CASNRDYSYEQYF. V usage is TRBV12-3 or TRBV12-4 and J usage is TRBJ2-7, with 7 bases that match TRBD2. Trimming took 7 bases from V and 0 from J; bases not matched to a gene: 3. This CDR3 has 13 residues.

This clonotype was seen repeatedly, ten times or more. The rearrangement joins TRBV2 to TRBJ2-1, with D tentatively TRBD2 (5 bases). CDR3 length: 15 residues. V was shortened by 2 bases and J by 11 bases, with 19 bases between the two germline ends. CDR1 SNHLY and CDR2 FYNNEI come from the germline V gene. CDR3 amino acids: CASSEYEVVAWKQFF. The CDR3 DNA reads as TGTGCCAGCAGTGAATATGAGGTTGTAGCGTGGAAGCAGTTCTTC.

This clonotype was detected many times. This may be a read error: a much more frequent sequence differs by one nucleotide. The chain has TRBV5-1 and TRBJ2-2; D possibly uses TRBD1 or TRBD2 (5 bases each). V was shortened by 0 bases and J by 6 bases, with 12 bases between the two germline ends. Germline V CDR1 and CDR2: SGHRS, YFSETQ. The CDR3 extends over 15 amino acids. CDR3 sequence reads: CASSLGGTDAGELFF. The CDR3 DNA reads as TGCGCCAGCAGCTTGGGGGGGACGGACGCCGGGGAGCTGTTTTTT.

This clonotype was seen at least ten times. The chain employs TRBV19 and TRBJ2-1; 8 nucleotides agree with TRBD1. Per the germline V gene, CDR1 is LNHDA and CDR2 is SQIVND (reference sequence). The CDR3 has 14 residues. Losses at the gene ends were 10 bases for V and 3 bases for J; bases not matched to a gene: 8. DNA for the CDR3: TGTGCCACCGTCACCGGGACAGGCTACAATGAGCAGTTCTTC. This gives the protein CATVTGTGYNEQFF. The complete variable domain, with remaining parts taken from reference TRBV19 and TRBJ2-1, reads DGGITQSPKYLFRKEGQNVTLSCEQNLNHDAMYWYRQDPGQGLRLIYYSQIVNDFQKGDIAEGYSVSREKKESFPLTVTSAQKNPTAFYLCATVTGTGYNEQFFGPGTRLTVL.

As DNA, the CDR3 is TGCAGTGCTAAGAAGAGTAGCACAGATACGCAGTATTTT. It yields the protein CSAKKSSTDTQYF. The rearrangement joins TRBV20-1 to TRBJ2-3; D remains ambiguous. With 4 bases removed from V and 0 bases from J, the gap between germline ends came to 8 bases. This CDR3 contains 13 residues. Germline loops: CDR1 DFQATT, CDR2 SNEGSKA (reference sequence).

The CDR3 is CASNSAYRSYEQYF. The CDR3 DNA follows: TGTGCCAGCAATTCAGCGTACCGCTCCTACGAGCAGTACTTC. This rearrangement joins TRBV6-5 to TRBJ2-7, with D hard to call. V lost 7 bases and J 0 bases, leaving 13 bases between the germline ends. The germline gives CDR1 MNHEY, CDR2 SVGAGI. The CDR3 is 14 amino acids.